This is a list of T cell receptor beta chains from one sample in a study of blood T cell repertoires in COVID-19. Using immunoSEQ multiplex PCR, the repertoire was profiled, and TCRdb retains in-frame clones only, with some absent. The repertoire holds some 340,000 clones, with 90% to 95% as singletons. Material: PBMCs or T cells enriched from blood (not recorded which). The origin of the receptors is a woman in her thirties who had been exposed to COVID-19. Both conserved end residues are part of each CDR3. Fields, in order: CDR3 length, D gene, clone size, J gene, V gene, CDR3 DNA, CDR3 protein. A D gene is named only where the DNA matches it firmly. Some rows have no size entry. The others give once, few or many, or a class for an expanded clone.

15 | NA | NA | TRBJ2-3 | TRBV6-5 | TGTGCCAGCAGTTACTCGAATTCGGGTTTAAATACGCAGTATTTT | CASSYSNSGLNTQYF
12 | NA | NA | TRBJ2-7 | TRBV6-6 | TGTGCCAGCAACTCGGGGGCCTACGAGCAGTACTTC | CASNSGAYEQYF
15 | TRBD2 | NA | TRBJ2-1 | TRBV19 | TGTGCCAGTAGTATCACTAGCGGGGGCCTGAGGGAGCAGTTCTTC | CASSITSGGLREQFF
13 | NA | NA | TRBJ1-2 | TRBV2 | TGTGCCAGCAGTGAAATGGGGAGTTATGGCTACACCTTC | CASSEMGSYGYTF
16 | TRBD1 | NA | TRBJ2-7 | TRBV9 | TGTGCCAGCAGTAGAGGGGCCCACACACAGGGGTTCGAGCAGTACTTC | CASSRGAHTQGFEQYF
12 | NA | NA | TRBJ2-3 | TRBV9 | TGTGCCAGCAGCGTAGCCTTAGATACGCAGTATTTT | CASSVALDTQYF
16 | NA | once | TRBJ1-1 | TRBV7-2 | TGTGCCAGCAGCTCCCTTGGCGGGAGGATCTACACTGAAGCTTTCTTT | CASSSLGGRIYTEAFF
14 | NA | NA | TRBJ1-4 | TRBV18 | TGTGCCAGCTCAAACTCTAACGGAGGGGAAAAACTGTTTTTT | CASSNSNGGEKLFF
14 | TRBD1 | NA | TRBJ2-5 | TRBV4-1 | TGCGCCAGCAGCCAAGGTTACAGGGGGGAGACCCAGTACTTC | CASSQGYRGETQYF
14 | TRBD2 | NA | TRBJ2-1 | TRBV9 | TGTGCCAGCAGCGCGGGGGGGCGGTTAAATGAGCAGTTCTTC | CASSAGGRLNEQFF
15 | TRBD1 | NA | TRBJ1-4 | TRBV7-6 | TGTGCCAGCAGGTCTAGACAGGGAGCGGGTGAAAAACTGTTTTTT | CASRSRQGAGEKLFF
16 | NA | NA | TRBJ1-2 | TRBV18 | TGTGCCAGCTCACCAGCTCAAAACCGGGCCACTAGTGGCTACACCTTC | CASSPAQNRATSGYTF
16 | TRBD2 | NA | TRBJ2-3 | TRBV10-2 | TGCGCCAGCAGGAAACCTAGCGGGGGGCGCACAGATACGCAGTATTTT | CASRKPSGGRTDTQYF
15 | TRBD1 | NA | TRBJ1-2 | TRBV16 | TGTGCCAGCAGCCAATCAGCGACAGGGATTAATGGCTACACCTTC | CASSQSATGINGYTF
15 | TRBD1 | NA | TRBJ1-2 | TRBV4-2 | TGTGCCAGCAGCCAAGATGGGACAGCCGGAGGTGGCTACACCTTC | CASSQDGTAGGGYTF
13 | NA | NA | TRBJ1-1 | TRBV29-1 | TGCAGCGTTGAAAGTAGCCTGAACACTGAAGCTTTCTTT | CSVESSLNTEAFF
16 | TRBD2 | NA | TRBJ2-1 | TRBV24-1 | TGTGCCACCAGCGGCGCGGGGGTTGCTCGGTACAATGAGCAGTTCTTC | CATSGAGVARYNEQFF